Presented here are 24 T cell receptor beta chains from one specimen sequenced in a study of blood T cell repertoires in COVID-19. The table came from immunoSEQ multiplex PCR; TCRdb's copy has only in-frame clones and leaves some out. The data show about 160,000 clones, approximately 90% seen once. The sample consisted of PBMCs or T cells enriched from blood (not recorded which). All receptors derive from a woman in her forties or fifties who had recovered from COVID-19.

V is TRBV9 and J is TRBJ1-1; 7 bases map to TRBD1. Germline CDR1 and CDR2: SGDLS and YYNGEE. This CDR3 spans 15 amino acids. The V and J ends lost 0 bases and 1 base, in that order; junction bases with no gene match: 3. The CDR3 region has the DNA TGTGCCAGCAGCGTAGAACAGGGGAAGAACACTGAAGCTTTCTTT. Encoded protein: CASSVEQGKNTEAFF.

The rearrangement uses TRBV5-1 and TRBJ2-1, with 9 positions matching TRBD2. The germline gives CDR1 SGHRS, CDR2 YFSETQ. J gave up 3 bases and V 2 bases, and 3 bases lay outside the gene matches. The CDR3 sequence is 15 residues long. CDR3 amino acids: CASSFPSGIYNEQFF. The CDR3 coding sequence is TGCGCCAGCAGCTTTCCTAGCGGGATCTACAATGAGCAGTTCTTC.

The chain has TRBV5-6 and TRBJ2-2; weak D call: TRBD2 (5 bases). In germline, CDR1 is SGHDT, CDR2 YYEEEE. Trimming shortened V by 1 base and J by 0 bases, and 7 bases separated the two germline ends. The CDR3 extends over 15 amino acids. Written as DNA, the CDR3 is TGTGCCAGCAGCTTGCGACTATCGAACACCGGGGAGCTGTTTTTT. Translated: CASSLRLSNTGELFF.

The genes are TRBV27 and TRBJ2-7; D might be TRBD1 (5 bases). The germline CDR1 and CDR2 sequences are MNHEY and SMNVEV (reference sequence). Trimming pared 10 bases from V and 3 bases from J, leaving 19 bases between. This CDR3 has 14 residues. CDR3 DNA sequence: TGTGCCACCGCCTTAAGGGAACAGGTCTACGAGCAGTACTTC. This sequence encodes CATALREQVYEQYF.

The chain uses TRBV7-9 and TRBJ1-5; TRBD1 aligns across 7 bases. Germline lookup yields CDR1 SEHNR and CDR2 FQNEAQ (reference sequence). This CDR3 is 16 amino acids long. V lost 4 bases and J lost 3; bases outside the gene matches: 9. In DNA, the CDR3 is TGTGCCAGCAGCTATTCCGGGACAGAGCTCAATCAGCCCCAGCATTTT. This translates into CASSYSGTELNQPQHF.

The V and J genes are TRBV7-2 and TRBJ2-7, with 11 nucleotides matching TRBD1. Germline loops: CDR1 SGHTA, CDR2 FQGNSA. V trimming: 5 bases; J trimming: 3 bases; junction bases outside the gene matches: 0. The CDR3 extends over 13 amino acids. The CDR3 sequence is CASSGTGGYEQYF. The CDR3 nucleotides are TGTGCCAGCAGCGGGACAGGGGGCTACGAGCAGTACTTC.

The chain links TRBV19 to TRBJ2-1, with a possible D match to TRBD1 (6 bases). The germline V gene has CDR1 LNHDA and CDR2 SQIVND (reference sequence). Trimming removed 7 bases from V and 5 bases from J, with 9 bases in between. This CDR3 is built from 12 residues. CDR3 residues: CASKDRNNEQFF. The DNA for the CDR3 is TGTGCCAGTAAGGACAGAAACAATGAGCAGTTCTTC.

The rearrangement joins TRBV5-6 to TRBJ2-1; 11 nucleotides match TRBD2. The CDR3 totals 12 residues. Germline assignment: CDR1 SGHDT and CDR2 YYEEEE. Unmatched junction bases numbered 1, after V lost 4 bases and J lost 10 bases. The CDR3 sequence: CASSRTSGEQFF. The CDR3 DNA sequence: TGTGCCAGCAGCCGGACTAGCGGGGAGCAGTTCTTC. Drawing the rest from reference TRBV5-6 and TRBJ2-1, the complete variable domain is DAGVTQSPTHLIKTRGQQVTLRCSPKSGHDTVSWYQQALGQGPQFIFQYYEEEERQRGNFPDRFSGHQFPNYSSELNVNALLLGDSALYLCASSRTSGEQFFGPGTRLTVL.

The V call is TRBV11-3, the J call TRBJ2-5; D ambiguous. The CDR3 has 14 residues. V was shortened by 1 base and J by 6 bases, with 12 bases between the two germline ends. Germline-derived CDR1 and CDR2 are SGHNT and YENEEA. The CDR3: CASSLGGPVKTQYF. CDR3 coding DNA: TGTGCCAGCAGCTTAGGTGGGCCAGTGAAGACCCAGTACTTC. Together with reference TRBV11-3 and TRBJ2-5, the CDR3 gives the full variable domain: EAGVVQSPRYKIIEKKQPVAFWCNPISGHNTLYWYLQNLGQGPELLIRYENEEAVDDSQLPKDRFSAERLKGVDSTLKIQPAELGDSAVYLCASSLGGPVKTQYFGPGTRLLVL.

The CDR3 nucleotides are TGTGCCAGCAGCCAGGTATCGGGACAGGGGGCCTACGAGCAGTACTTC. Its protein is CASSQVSGQGAYEQYF. J is TRBJ2-7 and V is TRBV3-1 (or the pseudogene TRBV3-2); 11 positions agree with TRBD1. The germline V gene has CDR1 LGHDT and CDR2 YNNKEL (reference sequence). After removal of 3 bases from V and 2 bases from J, the junction contained 6 bases not matched to a gene. This CDR3 is 16 amino acids long.

The CDR3 loop is CASSLGGGDEQYF. CDR3 DNA sequence: TGTGCCAGCAGTTTAGGAGGGGGCGACGAGCAGTACTTC. The V and J genes are TRBV12-3 or TRBV12-4 and TRBJ2-7; 7 bases map to TRBD1. The junction had 2 bases not matched to a gene; V was cut back by 1 base and J by 5 bases. This CDR3 has 13 amino acids.

The chain employs TRBV7-9 and TRBJ2-1, with 11 bases fitting TRBD2. The V gene's germline CDR1 is SEHNR and CDR2 FQNEAQ (reference sequence). The CDR3 totals 15 residues. Trimming took 4 bases from V and 5 from J; bases not matched to a gene: 4. For the CDR3, the DNA is TGTGCCAGCAGCTCGACTAGCGGGGCCGACAATGAGCAGTTCTTC. Translating gives CASSSTSGADNEQFF.

The chain links TRBV10-1 to TRBJ2-3; 8 bases map to TRBD2. The trim removed 6 bases at V and 0 bases at J, leaving 11 bases unmatched. The CDR3 runs 17 residues. The germline V gene encodes CDR1 WNHNN and CDR2 SYGVQD (reference sequence). CDR3 coding DNA: TGCGCCAGCAGGGCTCGCGGGGGGTCGTCTAGCACAGATACGCAGTATTTT. Residues: CASRARGGSSSTDTQYF.

This clone has a single count. The rearrangement links TRBV29-1 to TRBJ2-6; no definite D call. The CDR3 is made up of 15 amino acids. Germline loops: CDR1 SQVTM, CDR2 ANQGSEA. The ends were cut back, 2 bases at V and 0 bases at J, with 8 bases in the middle. CDR3 sequence: CSVESRVSGANVLTF. The CDR3 DNA is TGCAGCGTTGAATCCCGAGTCTCTGGGGCCAACGTCCTGACTTTC. Full variable domain (outside the CDR3, taken from reference TRBV29-1 and TRBJ2-6): SAVISQKPSRDICQRGTSLTIQCQVDSQVTMMFWYRQQPGQSLTLIATANQGSEATYESGFVIDKFPISRPNLTFSTLTVSNMSPEDSSIYLCSVESRVSGANVLTFGAGSRLTVL.

V and J are TRBV5-6 and TRBJ1-2; TRBD1 matches 7 bases. The germline CDR1 and CDR2 sequences are SGHDT and YYEEEE. V lost 0 bases and J lost 5; bases outside the gene matches: 7. The length of the CDR3 is 15 residues. CDR3 loop: CASSLVGTVTYGYTF. DNA of the CDR3: TGTGCCAGCAGCTTGGTGGGGACAGTGACATATGGCTACACCTTC.

The chain couples TRBV6-5 to TRBJ1-5; the D is unclear. With 6 bases removed from V and 0 bases from J, the gap between germline ends came to 6 bases. Germline V gene sequence: CDR1 MNHEY, CDR2 SVGAGI. CDR3 length: 13 residues. This chain's CDR3 is CASRYSSNQPQHF. As DNA, the CDR3 is TGTGCCAGCAGATATAGTAGCAATCAGCCCCAGCATTTT.

V usage is TRBV6-5 and J usage is TRBJ1-1, with 9 bases fitting TRBD1. V shed 7 bases, J shed 4 bases, and the junction held 7 bases outside the gene matches. Germline CDR1 and CDR2: MNHEY and SVGAGI. The CDR3 has 14 residues. CDR3 in amino acids: CASKTQGAGTEAFF. Here the CDR3 DNA reads TGTGCCAGCAAAACACAGGGGGCGGGCACTGAAGCTTTCTTT.

V is TRBV6-5 and J is TRBJ2-3, with 9 bases that match TRBD1. CDR1 and CDR2 from the germline V gene are MNHEY and SVGAGI. With 6 bases clipped from V and 2 bases from J, the junction kept 6 bases outside the gene matches. The CDR3 totals 15 residues. The DNA for the CDR3 is TGTGCCAGCAGCACAGGGGGCGGGTACACAGATACGCAGTATTTT. Translated: CASSTGGGYTDTQYF.

The CDR3 bases are TGTGCCAGCAGTTACTCGCCGGGACTCTCCCCGGGGGCTTTCTTT. Its protein product is CASSYSPGLSPGAFF. The chain joins TRBV6-2 or TRBV6-3 to TRBJ1-1, with D possibly matching TRBD1 (5 bases). Germline V CDR1 and CDR2: MNHEY, SVGEGT. There are 15 residues in the CDR3. V was pared by 0 bases and J by 11 bases, with 19 bases between.

This rearrangement joins TRBV7-2 to TRBJ2-3; 10 bases agree with TRBD2. V trimming: 1 base; J trimming: 6 bases; junction bases outside the gene matches: 4. CDR1 is SGHTA and CDR2 is FQGNSA in the germline V gene. The CDR3 is made up of 15 amino acids. In nucleotides, the CDR3 is TGTGCCAGCAGCTTAGGAGCGGGGGGGCCCGATACGCAGTATTTT. Translated: CASSLGAGGPDTQYF. The variable domain in full, with the rest retrieved from reference TRBV7-2 and TRBJ2-3, is GAGVSQSPSNKVTEKGKDVELRCDPISGHTALYWYRQSLGQGLEFLIYFQGNSAPDKSGLPSDRFSAERTGGSVSTLTIQRTQQEDSAVYLCASSLGAGGPDTQYFGPGTRLTVL.

The chain carries TRBV5-8 and TRBJ1-3; a weak D match, TRBD1 (6 bases). Between the trimmed V and J ends, which lost 6 bases and 2 bases, there was a span of 12 bases. The CDR3 is 14 amino acids. CDR1 SGHTS and CDR2 YDEGEE come from the germline V gene. CDR3 sequence reads: CASKGDPTGNTIYF. The CDR3 DNA reads as TGTGCCAGCAAGGGGGACCCAACTGGAAACACCATATATTTT.

The chain's CDR3 is CASSYSGVPRYSGYTF. The CDR3 bases are TGTGCCAGCAGTTACTCAGGGGTCCCTCGGTATAGTGGCTACACCTTC. This rearrangement joins TRBV6-5 to TRBJ1-2; D is possibly TRBD1 (5 bases). Trimming took 0 bases from V and 7 from J, leaving 18 bases between them. The CDR3 extends over 16 amino acids. CDR1 MNHEY and CDR2 SVGAGI come from the germline V gene.

This clone came up a few times. This sequence joins TRBV9 and TRBJ1-2; 7 nucleotides align to TRBD1. V gave up 4 bases and J gave up 5 bases; unmatched junction bases: 5. CDR3 length: 13 residues. Germline V gives CDR1 SGDLS, CDR2 YYNGEE. CDR3: CASSPPTGYGYTF. The CDR3 DNA reads TGTGCCAGCAGCCCGCCGACAGGGTATGGCTACACCTTC.

V usage is TRBV5-4 and J usage is TRBJ2-7; TRBD1 agrees at 9 bases. The V segment lost 3 bases and the J segment 1 base; nucleotides outside the gene matches: 5. The CDR3 loop spans 15 amino acids. Looked up from germline, CDR1 is SGHNT and CDR2 is YYREEE (reference sequence). The CDR3 is CASSWDRAGSYEQYF. In nucleotides, the CDR3 is TGTGCCAGCAGCTGGGACAGGGCAGGATCCTACGAGCAGTACTTC.